The clone carrying this T cell receptor (beta chain) was found many times. Combining iRepertoire HTBI primers with Arm-PCR of CDR3 regions, the authors built TCR beta libraries. TCRdb re-analysed the multiplex PCR reads in MiXCR, keeping a single row per CDR3 protein. Among 450,000 to 600,000 distinct CDR3 sequences listed, roughly 12% were seen once. This sample is part of a study of regulatory T cells in long-lasting Graves disease. Between the trimmed V and J ends, which lost 0 bases and 2 bases, there was a span of 11 bases. The CDR3 is 15 amino acids. Germline lookup yields CDR1 SGDLS and CDR2 YYNGEE. Time point noted: newly diagnosed GD, antithyroid drugs for less than 3 months. TCR sequences were obtained from RNA taken from PBMCs. The data also belong to a second study, concerning T cells in Graves' hyperthyroidism and ophthalmopathy. Per that paper: Ophthalmopathy got predicted by the model a median approximately 6.4 months before its onset.

The sequencing here drew on peripheral blood mononuclear cells (PBMCs), taken at new diagnosis, from a patient treated with antithyroid drugs. This TCR came from a young man with Graves disease. J is TRBJ2-5 and V is TRBV9; possibly TRBD2 for D (6 bases). The CDR3 DNA reads TGTGCCAGCAGCGTAGTGGGGGGAGTTCAAGAGACCCAGTACTTC. It is translated as CASSVVGGVQETQYF.